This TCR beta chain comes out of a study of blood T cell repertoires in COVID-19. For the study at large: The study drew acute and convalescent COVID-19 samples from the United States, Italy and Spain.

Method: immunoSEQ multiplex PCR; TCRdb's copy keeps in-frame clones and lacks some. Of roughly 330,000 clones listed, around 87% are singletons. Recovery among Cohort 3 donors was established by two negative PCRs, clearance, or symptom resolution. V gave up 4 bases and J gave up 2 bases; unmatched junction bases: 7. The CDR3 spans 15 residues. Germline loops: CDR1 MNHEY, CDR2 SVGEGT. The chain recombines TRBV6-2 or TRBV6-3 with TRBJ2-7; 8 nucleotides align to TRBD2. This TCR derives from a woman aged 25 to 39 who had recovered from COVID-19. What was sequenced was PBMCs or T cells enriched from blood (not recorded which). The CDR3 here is CASSSPGGATYEQYF. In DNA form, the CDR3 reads TGTGCCAGCAGTTCCCCCGGGGGGGCTACCTACGAGCAGTACTTC.